The 9 T cell receptor beta chains listed next were all sequenced from one sample in a study of blood T cells in healthy people across ages (dated by TCRdb to about 2015). Libraries came from 5' RACE. A second PCR of about 7 to 12 cycles was performed with a sample-barcoded 5' primer and a J-beta primer mix. The public reads were quality trimmed at Q25 with fastp and then assembled into clones with MiXCR by TCRdb, keeping productive beta chains. Identical CDR3 protein sequences are pooled into one entry, listed with their most common genes and DNA. The sample table shows 1.5 million to 2 million distinct CDR3 sequences, and 39% are seen once. Jointly, the top ten make up under 25% of the sample. The specimen was blood. These receptors all come from a human donor in good health.

This clonotype has only a few counts. The chain links TRBV7-9 to TRBJ2-5; D is undetermined. The CDR3 is 15 amino acids. Germline V gene data show CDR1 as SEHNR and CDR2 as FQNEAQ (reference sequence). With 5 bases removed from V and 1 base from J, the gap between germline ends came to 14 bases. DNA of the CDR3: TGTGCCAGCAGCCCCTCAGCGCTTGGCCAAGAGACCCAGTACTTC. This encodes CASSPSALGQETQYF.

The rearrangement uses TRBV7-6 and TRBJ2-1; 11 nucleotides match TRBD2. Germline assignment: CDR1 SGHVS and CDR2 FNYEAQ. With V trimmed by 5 bases and J by 9 bases, 6 bases remained unmatched. The CDR3 covers 14 residues. The CDR3 DNA sequence: TGTGCCAGCAGCGCTAGCGGGGGGCGGGGTGAGCAGTTCTTC. Protein: CASSASGGRGEQFF.

In its sample, this clonotype was seen a few times. V usage is TRBV7-2 and J usage is TRBJ1-6; 7 nucleotides align to TRBD1. The germline CDR1 and CDR2 sequences are SGHTA and FQGNSA. This CDR3 has 17 residues. V was clipped by 5 bases and J by 0 bases; unmatched bases: 7. CDR3 sequence: CASSLGQASSYNSPLHF. DNA of the CDR3: TGTGCCAGCAGCCTCGGACAGGCCAGCTCCTATAATTCACCCCTCCACTTT.

The V call is TRBV5-1, the J call TRBJ1-1; D remains unclear. Trimming shortened V by 5 bases and J by 3 bases, and 14 bases separated the two germline ends. This CDR3 contains 14 residues. CDR1 and CDR2 (germline): SGHRS, YFSETQ. The CDR3 DNA sequence: TGCGCCAGCAGGCCCGGCGTTGGGGACACTGAAGCTTTCTTT. It specifies CASRPGVGDTEAFF.

The chain links TRBV9 to TRBJ1-5; 8 bases agree with TRBD1. V dropped 0 bases and J dropped 6; count of bases not matched to a gene: 5. The germline V gene has CDR1 SGDLS and CDR2 YYNGEE. CDR3 length equals 15 residues. The CDR3 nucleotides read TGTGCCAGCAGCGTAGGGGGGACAGGTAGTCAGCCCCAGCATTTT. Translation gives CASSVGGTGSQPQHF. The whole variable domain, remainder taken from reference TRBV9 and TRBJ1-5, is DSGVTQTPKHLITATGQRVTLRCSPRSGDLSVYWYQQSLDQGLQFLIQYYNGEERAKGNILERFSAQQFPDLHSELNLSSLELGDSALYFCASSVGGTGSQPQHFGDGTRLSIL.

This chain links TRBV19 with TRBJ1-5; the D is unclear. With 1 base removed from V and 11 bases from J, the gap between germline ends came to 9 bases. CDR1 is LNHDA and CDR2 is SQIVND in the germline V gene (reference sequence). The CDR3 extends over 12 amino acids. The DNA of the CDR3 is TGTGCCAGTAGTATAGGATTTAGGGCCCAGCATTTT. Protein product: CASSIGFRAQHF.

The chain links TRBV27 to TRBJ2-1; 10 nucleotides match TRBD2. The CDR3 is 15 residues long. V lost 7 bases, J lost 4 bases, and 7 bases stayed unmatched. Germline values: CDR1 MNHEY, CDR2 SMNVEV (reference sequence). The CDR3 coding sequence is TGTGCCAGCAAACTCCTAGCGGGGGAATACAATGAGCAGTTCTTC. Amino acids: CASKLLAGEYNEQFF.

This chain joins TRBV5-1 and TRBJ2-5, with 12 bases lining up with TRBD2. This CDR3 spans 14 amino acids. The germline V gene has CDR1 SGHRS and CDR2 YFSETQ. V lost 3 bases to trimming and J lost 11 bases; unmatched junction nucleotides: 8. CDR3 protein: CASSWTSGEREQYF. CDR3 in DNA: TGCGCCAGCAGCTGGACTAGCGGGGAGAGAGAGCAGTACTTC.

V usage is TRBV12-3 or TRBV12-4 and J usage is TRBJ2-1, with TRBD1 identical over 9 bases. The trim removed 5 bases at V and 0 bases at J, leaving 20 bases unmatched. This CDR3 comprises 21 residues. CDR3 in amino acids: CASSPKPGDRALPSSYNEQFF. DNA of the CDR3: TGTGCCAGCAGTCCCAAGCCAGGGGACAGGGCTCTACCTAGCTCCTACAATGAGCAGTTCTTC.